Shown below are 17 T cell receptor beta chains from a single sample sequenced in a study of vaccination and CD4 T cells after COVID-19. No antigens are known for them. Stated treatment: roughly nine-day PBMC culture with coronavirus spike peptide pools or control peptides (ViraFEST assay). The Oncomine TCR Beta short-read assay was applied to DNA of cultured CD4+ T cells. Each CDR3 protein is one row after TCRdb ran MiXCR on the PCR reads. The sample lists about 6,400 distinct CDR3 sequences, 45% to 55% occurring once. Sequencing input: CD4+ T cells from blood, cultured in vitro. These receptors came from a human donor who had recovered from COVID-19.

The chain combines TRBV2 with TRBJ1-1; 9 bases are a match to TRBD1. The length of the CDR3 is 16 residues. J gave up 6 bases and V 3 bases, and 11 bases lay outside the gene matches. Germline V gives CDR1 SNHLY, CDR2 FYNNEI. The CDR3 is CASSEEGTGFMAEAFF. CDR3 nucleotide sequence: TGTGCCAGCAGTGAGGAAGGGACAGGGTTTATGGCTGAAGCTTTCTTT.

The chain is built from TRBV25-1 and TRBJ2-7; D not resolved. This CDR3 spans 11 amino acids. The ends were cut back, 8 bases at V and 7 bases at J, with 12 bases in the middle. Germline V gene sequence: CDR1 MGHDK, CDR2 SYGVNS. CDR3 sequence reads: CASADLFEQYF. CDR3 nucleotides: TGTGCCAGCGCCGACCTGTTTGAGCAGTACTTC.

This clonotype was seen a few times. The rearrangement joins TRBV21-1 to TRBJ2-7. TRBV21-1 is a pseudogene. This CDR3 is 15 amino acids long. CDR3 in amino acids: CASRNRTSTYYEQYF. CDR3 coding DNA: TGTGCCAGCAGGAATAGGACCAGTACCTACTACGAGCAGTACTTC.

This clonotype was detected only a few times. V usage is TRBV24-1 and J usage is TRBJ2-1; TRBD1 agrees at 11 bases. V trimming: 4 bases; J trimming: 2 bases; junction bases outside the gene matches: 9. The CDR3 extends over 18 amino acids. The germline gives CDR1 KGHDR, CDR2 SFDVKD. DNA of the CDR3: TGTGCCACCAGTGACAGCAGCAGGACAGGGGGCCCCTACAATGAGCAGTTCTTC. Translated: CATSDSSRTGGPYNEQFF.

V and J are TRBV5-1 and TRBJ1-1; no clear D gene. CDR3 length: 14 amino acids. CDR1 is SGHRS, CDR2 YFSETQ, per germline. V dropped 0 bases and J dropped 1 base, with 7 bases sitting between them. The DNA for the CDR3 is TGCGCCAGCAGCTTGGGTGATGGGAACACTGAAGCTTTCTTT. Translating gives CASSLGDGNTEAFF.

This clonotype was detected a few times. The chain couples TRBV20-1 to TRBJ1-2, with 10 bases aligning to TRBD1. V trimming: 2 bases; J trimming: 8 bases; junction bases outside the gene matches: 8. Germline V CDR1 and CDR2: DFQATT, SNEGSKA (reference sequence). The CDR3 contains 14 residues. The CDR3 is CSARPGQGEEGYTF. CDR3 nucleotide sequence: TGCAGTGCTAGACCCGGACAGGGGGAGGAAGGCTACACCTTC.

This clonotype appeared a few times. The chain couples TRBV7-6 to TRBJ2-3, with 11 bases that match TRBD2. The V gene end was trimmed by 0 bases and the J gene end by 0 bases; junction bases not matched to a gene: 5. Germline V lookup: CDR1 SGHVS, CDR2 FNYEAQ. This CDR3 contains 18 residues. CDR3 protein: CASSLAALAGGSTDTQYF. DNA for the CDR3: TGTGCCAGCAGCTTAGCCGCCTTAGCGGGGGGGAGCACAGATACGCAGTATTTT. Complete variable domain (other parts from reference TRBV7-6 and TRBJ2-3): GAGVSQSPRYKVTKRGQDVALRCDPISGHVSLYWYRQALGQGPEFLTYFNYEAQQDKSGLPNDRFSAERPEGSISTLTIQRTEQRDSAMYRCASSLAALAGGSTDTQYFGPGTRLTVL.

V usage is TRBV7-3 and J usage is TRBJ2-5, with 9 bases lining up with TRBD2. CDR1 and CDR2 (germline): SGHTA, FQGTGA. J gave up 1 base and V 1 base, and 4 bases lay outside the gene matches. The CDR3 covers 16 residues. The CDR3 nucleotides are TGTGCCAGCAGCTTAATGGCGGGGGGGCCCCAAGAGACCCAGTACTTC. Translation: CASSLMAGGPQETQYF.

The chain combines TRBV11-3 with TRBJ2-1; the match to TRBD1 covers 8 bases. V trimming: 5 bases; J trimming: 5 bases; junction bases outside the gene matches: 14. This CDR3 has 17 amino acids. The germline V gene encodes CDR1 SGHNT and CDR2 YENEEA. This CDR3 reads CASSQGPHTGGNNEQFF. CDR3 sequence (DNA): TGTGCCAGCAGCCAGGGGCCCCACACAGGGGGAAACAATGAGCAGTTCTTC.

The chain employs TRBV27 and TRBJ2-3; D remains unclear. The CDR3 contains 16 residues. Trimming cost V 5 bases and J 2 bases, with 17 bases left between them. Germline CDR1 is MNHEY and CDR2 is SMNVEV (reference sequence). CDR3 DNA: TGTGCCAGCAGTCCATACGTGGTAGAGACCACAGATACGCAGTATTTT. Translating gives CASSPYVVETTDTQYF.

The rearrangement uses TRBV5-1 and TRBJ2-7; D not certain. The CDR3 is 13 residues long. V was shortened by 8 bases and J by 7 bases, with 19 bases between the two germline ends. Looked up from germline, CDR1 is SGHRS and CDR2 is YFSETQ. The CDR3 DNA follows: TGCGCCAGGAGCCCCGCACCCGAGGAAGAGCAGTACTTC. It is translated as CARSPAPEEEQYF.

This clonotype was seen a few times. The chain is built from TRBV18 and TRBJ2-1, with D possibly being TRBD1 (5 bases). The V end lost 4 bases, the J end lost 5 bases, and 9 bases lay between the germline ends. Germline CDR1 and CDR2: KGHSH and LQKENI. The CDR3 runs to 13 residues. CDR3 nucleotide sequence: TGTGCCAGCTCACAGCAACAGGACAATGAGCAGTTCTTC. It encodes CASSQQQDNEQFF.

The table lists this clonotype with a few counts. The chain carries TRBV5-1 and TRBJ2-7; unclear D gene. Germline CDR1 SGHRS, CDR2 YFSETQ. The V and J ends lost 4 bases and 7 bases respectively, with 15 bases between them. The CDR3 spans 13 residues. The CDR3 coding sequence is TGCGCCAGCAGCCCCGCACCCGAGGAAGAGCAGTACTTC. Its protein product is CASSPAPEEEQYF. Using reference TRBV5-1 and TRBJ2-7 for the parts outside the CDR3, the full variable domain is KAGVTQTPRYLIKTRGQQVTLSCSPISGHRSVSWYQQTPGQGLQFLFEYFSETQRNKGNFPGRFSGRQFSNSRSEMNVSTLELGDSALYLCASSPAPEEEQYFGPGTRLTVT.

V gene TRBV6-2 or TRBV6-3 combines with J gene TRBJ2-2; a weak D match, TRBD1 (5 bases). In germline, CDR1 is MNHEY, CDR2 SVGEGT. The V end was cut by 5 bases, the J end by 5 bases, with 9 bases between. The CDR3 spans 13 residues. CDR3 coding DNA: TGTGCCAGCAGTGGGGCACGAACCGGGGAGCTGTTTTTT. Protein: CASSGARTGELFF.

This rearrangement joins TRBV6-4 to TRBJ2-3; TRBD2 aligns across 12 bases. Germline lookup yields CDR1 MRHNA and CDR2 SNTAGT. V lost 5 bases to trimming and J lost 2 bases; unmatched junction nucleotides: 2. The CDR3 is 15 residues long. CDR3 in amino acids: CASSPSGGDTDTQYF. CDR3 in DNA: TGTGCCAGCAGTCCTAGCGGGGGGGACACAGATACGCAGTATTTT.

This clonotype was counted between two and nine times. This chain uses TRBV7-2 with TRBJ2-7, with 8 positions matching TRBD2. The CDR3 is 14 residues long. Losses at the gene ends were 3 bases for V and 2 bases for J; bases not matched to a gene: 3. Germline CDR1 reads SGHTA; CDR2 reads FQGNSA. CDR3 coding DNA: TGTGCCAGCAGCTTCTCCGGGGGGGCCTACGAGCAGTACTTC. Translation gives CASSFSGGAYEQYF.

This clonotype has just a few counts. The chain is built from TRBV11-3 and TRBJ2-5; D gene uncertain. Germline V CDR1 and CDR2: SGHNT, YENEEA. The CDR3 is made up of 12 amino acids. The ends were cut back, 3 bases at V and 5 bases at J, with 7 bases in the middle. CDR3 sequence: CASSFSEETQYF. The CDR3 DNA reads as TGTGCCAGCAGCTTTAGTGAGGAGACCCAGTACTTC.